These 16 T cell receptor beta chains were sequenced from one sample in a study of blood T cell repertoires in COVID-19. Method: immunoSEQ multiplex PCR; TCRdb's copy keeps in-frame clones and lacks some. The sample shows 160,000 or so clones, 81% of them seen only once. Material: PBMCs or T cells enriched from blood (not recorded which). The receptors here all came from a woman aged 40 to 49 with acute COVID-19.

V and J are TRBV7-8 and TRBJ1-6; 11 nucleotides align to TRBD1. The J segment lost 6 bases and the V segment lost 0 bases, leaving 7 bases of the junction unmatched. Germline V lookup: CDR1 SGHVS, CDR2 FQNEAQ. This CDR3 has 18 residues. CDR3 sequence reads: CASSLAYGDRGFNSPLHF. The CDR3 nucleotides are TGTGCCAGCAGCTTAGCGTATGGGGACAGGGGGTTTAATTCACCCCTCCACTTT.

This clone appeared a few times. The V call is TRBV24-1, the J call TRBJ2-1; D might be TRBD1 (6 bases). The germline V gene encodes CDR1 KGHDR and CDR2 SFDVKD. This CDR3 is 15 amino acids long. V was clipped by 1 base and J by 7 bases, with 13 bases between them. The CDR3 spells CATSDLGGVRNEQFF. CDR3 DNA sequence: TGTGCCACCAGTGATTTAGGGGGAGTTCGTAATGAGCAGTTCTTC.

The chain recombines TRBV7-3 with TRBJ2-3, with 7 bases identical to TRBD2. The V segment lost 5 bases and the J segment 3 bases; nucleotides outside the gene matches: 8. This CDR3 comprises 15 residues. Germline V gives CDR1 SGHTA, CDR2 FQGTGA. CDR3 DNA: TGTGCCAGCAGCCAATTAGCGGGTACTACAGATACGCAGTATTTT. It encodes CASSQLAGTTDTQYF.

The rearrangement joins TRBV10-2 to TRBJ1-4; D call uncertain. The V end was cut by 6 bases, the J end by 5 bases, with 7 bases between. Per germline, CDR1 WSHSY and CDR2 SAAADI. There are 12 residues in the CDR3. The CDR3 loop reads CASRAPNEKLFF. The CDR3 bases are TGCGCCAGCAGGGCACCGAATGAAAAACTGTTTTTT.

This chain joins TRBV24-1 and TRBJ2-1; 10 bases align to TRBD2. The V gene end was trimmed by 2 bases and the J gene end by 6 bases; junction bases not matched to a gene: 6. The CDR3 length is 16 residues. The germline gives CDR1 KGHDR, CDR2 SFDVKD. In nucleotides, the CDR3 is TGTGCCACCAGTGATTCCTCCGGGACTAGCGTCAATGAGCAGTTCTTC. Its protein product is CATSDSSGTSVNEQFF.

This rearrangement joins TRBV7-6 to TRBJ2-1; 7 nucleotides align to TRBD2. With V trimmed by 2 bases and J by 9 bases, 7 bases remained unmatched. CDR1 SGHVS and CDR2 FNYEAQ come from the germline V gene. The CDR3 length is 14 residues. In DNA form, the CDR3 reads TGTGCCAGCAGCTTACTCGGACTAGTTGGTGAGCAGTTCTTC. Translated, it gives CASSLLGLVGEQFF.

V and J are TRBV3-1 (or the pseudogene TRBV3-2) and TRBJ2-5; the match to TRBD2 covers 13 bases. The CDR3 has 15 residues. Germline values: CDR1 LGHDT, CDR2 YNNKEL (reference sequence). V dropped 6 bases and J dropped 3; count of bases not matched to a gene: 4. CDR3 sequence reads: CASSSGTSGEETQYF. In DNA form, the CDR3 reads TGTGCCAGCAGTTCCGGGACTAGCGGGGAAGAGACCCAGTACTTC.

This chain links TRBV11-2 with TRBJ1-4; D is undetermined. Looked up from germline, CDR1 is SGHAT and CDR2 is FQNNGV. V lost 4 bases and J lost 0, with 9 bases in between. The CDR3 length is 15 residues. CDR3 region: CASSSASATNEKLFF. The DNA for the CDR3 is TGTGCCAGCAGCTCCGCTAGTGCAACTAATGAAAAACTGTTTTTT.

This chain connects TRBV11-2 to TRBJ2-7, with 7 bases lining up with TRBD1. The CDR3 length is 16 residues. Trimming took 0 bases from V and 3 from J; bases not matched to a gene: 8. The germline V gene encodes CDR1 SGHAT and CDR2 FQNNGV. Here the CDR3 DNA reads TGTGCCAGCAGCTTAGAAGGGACAGAACTTTTCTACGAGCAGTACTTC. It specifies CASSLEGTELFYEQYF.

The chain couples TRBV10-3 to TRBJ2-1, with a tentative D call TRBD2 (6 bases). The CDR3 is 15 residues long. The V end lost 5 bases, the J end lost 4 bases, and 15 bases lay between the germline ends. CDR1 is ENHRY, CDR2 SYGVKD, per germline. The CDR3 region has the DNA TGTGCCATCAGTTCGGGACTCAAGGTTTACAATGAGCAGTTCTTC. As protein: CAISSGLKVYNEQFF.

The chain is built from TRBV6-6 and TRBJ2-2; tentatively, D is TRBD1 (5 bases). From germline, CDR1 is MNHNY and CDR2 SVGAGI (reference sequence). The CDR3 covers 14 residues. Trimming pared 6 bases from V and 5 bases from J, leaving 13 bases between. Here the CDR3 DNA reads TGTGCCAGCAGCCAGGGCTTGTTGACCGGGGAGCTGTTTTTT. It translates to CASSQGLLTGELFF.

The gene calls are TRBV9 and TRBJ1-2, with D unresolved. V lost 0 bases, J lost 7 bases, and 13 bases lay in between. Germline V lookup: CDR1 SGDLS, CDR2 YYNGEE. The CDR3 length is 14 residues. CDR3 sequence: CASSVVFEEGGYTF. As DNA, the CDR3 is TGTGCCAGCAGCGTAGTTTTTGAGGAGGGTGGCTACACCTTC.

The chain uses TRBV6-5 and TRBJ2-3, with D maybe TRBD2 (5 bases). Germline CDR1 reads MNHEY; CDR2 reads SVGAGI. The CDR3 totals 14 residues. The germline V and J ends were trimmed by 0 bases and 2 bases, with 6 bases remaining between them. CDR3 sequence reads: CASSYSGITDTQYF. The DNA of the CDR3 is TGTGCCAGCAGTTACTCCGGGATCACAGATACGCAGTATTTT.

This chain uses TRBV30 with TRBJ1-2, with 7 bases aligning to TRBD1. Trimming removed 1 base from V and 4 bases from J; junction bases left unmatched: 6. CDR1 GTSNPN and CDR2 SVGIG come from the germline V gene (reference sequence). The CDR3 sequence is 14 residues long. CDR3 in DNA: TGTGCCTGGAGTGCGGACAGGAACTTCTATGGCTACACCTTC. It encodes CAWSADRNFYGYTF.

Written as DNA, the CDR3 is TGTGCCAGCACTCGGAACACCGGGGAGCTGTTTTTT. Amino acids: CASTRNTGELFF. This chain links TRBV3-1 (or the pseudogene TRBV3-2) with TRBJ2-2; D is ambiguous. Trimming took off 7 bases at V and 1 base at J, with 4 bases between the two ends. CDR1 is LGHDT and CDR2 is YNNKEL in the germline V gene (reference sequence). The CDR3 consists of 12 residues.

This clone has just a few counts. The rearrangement uses TRBV2 and TRBJ1-1, with 8 bases matching TRBD1. The V and J ends lost 3 bases and 4 bases, in that order; junction bases with no gene match: 4. The length of the CDR3 is 14 residues. Germline V gene sequence: CDR1 SNHLY, CDR2 FYNNEI. This chain's CDR3 is CASSDRGPSTEAFF. As DNA, the CDR3 is TGTGCCAGCAGTGACAGGGGGCCGAGCACTGAAGCTTTCTTT.